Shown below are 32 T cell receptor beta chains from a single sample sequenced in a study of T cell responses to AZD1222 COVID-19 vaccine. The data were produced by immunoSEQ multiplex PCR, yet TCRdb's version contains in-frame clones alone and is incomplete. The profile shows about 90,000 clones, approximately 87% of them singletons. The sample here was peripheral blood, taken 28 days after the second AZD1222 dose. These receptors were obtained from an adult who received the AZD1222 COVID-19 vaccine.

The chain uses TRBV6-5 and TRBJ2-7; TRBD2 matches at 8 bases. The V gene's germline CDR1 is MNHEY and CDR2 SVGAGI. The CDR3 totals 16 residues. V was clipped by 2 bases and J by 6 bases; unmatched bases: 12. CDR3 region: CASSYTSGTRVLEQYF. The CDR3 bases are TGTGCCAGCAGTTACACCTCCGGGACTAGAGTACTCGAGCAGTACTTC.

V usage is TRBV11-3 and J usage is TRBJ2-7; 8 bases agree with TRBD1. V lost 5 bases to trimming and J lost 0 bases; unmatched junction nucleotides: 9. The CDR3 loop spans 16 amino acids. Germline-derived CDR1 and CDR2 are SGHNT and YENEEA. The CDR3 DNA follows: TGTGCCAGCAGCCGGACCGACAGGGGCCTCTCCTACGAGCAGTACTTC. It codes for CASSRTDRGLSYEQYF.

DNA for the CDR3: TGTGCCAGCTCACCCGGGGCAGGGGGACAAGCTAACTATGGCTACACCTTC. It encodes CASSPGAGGQANYGYTF. The chain has TRBV18 and TRBJ1-2, with 7 bases matching TRBD1. Germline V CDR1 and CDR2: KGHSH, LQKENI. V was pared by 3 bases and J by 0 bases, with 10 bases of the junction left unmatched. CDR3 length: 17 amino acids.

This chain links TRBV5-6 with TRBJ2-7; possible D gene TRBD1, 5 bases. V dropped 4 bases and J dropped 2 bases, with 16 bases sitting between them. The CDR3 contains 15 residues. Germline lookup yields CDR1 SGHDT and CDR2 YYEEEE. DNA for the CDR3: TGTGCCAGCAGCGTGGGCCAGGGTAACCCCTACGAGCAGTACTTC. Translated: CASSVGQGNPYEQYF.

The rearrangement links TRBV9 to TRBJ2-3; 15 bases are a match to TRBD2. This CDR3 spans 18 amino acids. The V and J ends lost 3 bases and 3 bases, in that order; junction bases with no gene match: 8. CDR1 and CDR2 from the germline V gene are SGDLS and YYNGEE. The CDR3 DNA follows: TGTGCCAGCAGCGCCGGACTAGCGGGGGGGCCTTTGACAGATACGCAGTATTTT. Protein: CASSAGLAGGPLTDTQYF.

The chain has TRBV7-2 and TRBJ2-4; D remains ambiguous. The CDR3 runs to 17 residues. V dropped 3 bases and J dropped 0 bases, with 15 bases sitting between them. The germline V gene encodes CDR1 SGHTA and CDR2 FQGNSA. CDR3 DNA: TGTGCCAGCAGCTTCCTCACGGGCTATCTAGCCAAAAACATTCAGTACTTC. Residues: CASSFLTGYLAKNIQYF. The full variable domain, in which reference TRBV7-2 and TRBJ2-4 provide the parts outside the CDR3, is GAGVSQSPSNKVTEKGKDVELRCDPISGHTALYWYRQSLGQGLEFLIYFQGNSAPDKSGLPSDRFSAERTGGSVSTLTIQRTQQEDSAVYLCASSFLTGYLAKNIQYFGAGTRLSVL.

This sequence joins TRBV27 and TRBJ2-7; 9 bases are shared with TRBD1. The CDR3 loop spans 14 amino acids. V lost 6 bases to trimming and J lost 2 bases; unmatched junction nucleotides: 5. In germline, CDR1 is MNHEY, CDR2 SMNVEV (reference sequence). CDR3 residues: CASSPGQGTYEQYF. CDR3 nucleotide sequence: TGTGCCAGCAGCCCGGGACAGGGAACCTACGAGCAGTACTTC.

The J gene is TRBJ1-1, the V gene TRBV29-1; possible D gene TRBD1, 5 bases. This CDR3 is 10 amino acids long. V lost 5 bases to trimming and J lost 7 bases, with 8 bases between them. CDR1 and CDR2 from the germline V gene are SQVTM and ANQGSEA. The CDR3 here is CSVLGVEAFF. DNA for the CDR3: TGCAGCGTTTTAGGGGTTGAAGCTTTCTTT.

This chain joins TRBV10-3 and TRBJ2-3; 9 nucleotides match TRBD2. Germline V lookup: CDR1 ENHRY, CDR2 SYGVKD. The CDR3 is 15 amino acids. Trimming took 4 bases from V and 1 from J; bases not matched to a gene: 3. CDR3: CAISGGGGGTDTQYF. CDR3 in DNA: TGTGCCATCAGTGGAGGCGGGGGGGGCACAGATACGCAGTATTTT.

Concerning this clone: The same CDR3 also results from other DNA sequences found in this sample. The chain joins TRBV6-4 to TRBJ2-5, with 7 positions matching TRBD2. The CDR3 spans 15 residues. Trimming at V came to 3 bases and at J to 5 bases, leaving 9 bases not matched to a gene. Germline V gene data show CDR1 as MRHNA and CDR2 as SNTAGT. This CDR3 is CASSESGGGRETQYF. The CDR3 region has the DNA TGTGCCAGCAGTGAATCAGGCGGGGGTAGGGAGACCCAGTACTTC.

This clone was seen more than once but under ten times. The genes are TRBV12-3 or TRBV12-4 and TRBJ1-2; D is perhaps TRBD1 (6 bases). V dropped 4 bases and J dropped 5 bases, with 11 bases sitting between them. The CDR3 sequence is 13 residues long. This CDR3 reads CASSYGGAYGYTF. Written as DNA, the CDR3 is TGTGCCAGCAGTTACGGGGGGGCTTATGGCTACACCTTC.

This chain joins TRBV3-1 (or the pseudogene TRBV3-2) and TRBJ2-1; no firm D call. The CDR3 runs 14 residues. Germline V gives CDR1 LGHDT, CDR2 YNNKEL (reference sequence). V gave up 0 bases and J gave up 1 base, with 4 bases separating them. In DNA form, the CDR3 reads TGTGCCAGCAGCCAAGATAAATCCTACAATGAGCAGTTCTTC. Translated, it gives CASSQDKSYNEQFF.

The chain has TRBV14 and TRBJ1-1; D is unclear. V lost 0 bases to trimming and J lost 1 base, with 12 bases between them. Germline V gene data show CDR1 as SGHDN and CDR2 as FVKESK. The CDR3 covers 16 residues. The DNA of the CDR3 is TGTGCCAGCAGCCAAGAATCCCTGGGTTCGAACACTGAAGCTTTCTTT. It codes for CASSQESLGSNTEAFF. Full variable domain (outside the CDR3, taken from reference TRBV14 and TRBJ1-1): EAGVTQFPSHSVIEKGQTVTLRCDPISGHDNLYWYRRVMGKEIKFLLHFVKESKQDESGMPNNRFLAERTGGTYSTLKVQPAELEDSGVYFCASSQESLGSNTEAFFGQGTRLTVV.

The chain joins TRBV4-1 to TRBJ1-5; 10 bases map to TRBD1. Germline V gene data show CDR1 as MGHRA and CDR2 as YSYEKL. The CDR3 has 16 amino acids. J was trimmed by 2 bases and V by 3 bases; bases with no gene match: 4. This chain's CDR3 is CASSHLGQGGNQPQHF. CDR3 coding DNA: TGCGCCAGCAGCCATTTAGGACAGGGGGGCAATCAGCCCCAGCATTTT.

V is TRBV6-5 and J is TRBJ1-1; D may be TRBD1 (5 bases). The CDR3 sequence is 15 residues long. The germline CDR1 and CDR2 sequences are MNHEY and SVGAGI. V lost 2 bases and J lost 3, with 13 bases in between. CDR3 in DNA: TGTGCCAGCAGTTACGATTTCAGGGAAGACACTGAAGCTTTCTTT. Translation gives CASSYDFREDTEAFF.

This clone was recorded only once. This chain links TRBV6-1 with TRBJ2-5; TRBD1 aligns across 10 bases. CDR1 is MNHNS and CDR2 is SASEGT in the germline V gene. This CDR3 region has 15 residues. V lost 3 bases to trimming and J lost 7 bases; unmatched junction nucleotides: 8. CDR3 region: CASSDPGTGAGTQYF. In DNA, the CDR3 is TGTGCCAGCAGTGACCCCGGGACAGGGGCGGGGACCCAGTACTTC.

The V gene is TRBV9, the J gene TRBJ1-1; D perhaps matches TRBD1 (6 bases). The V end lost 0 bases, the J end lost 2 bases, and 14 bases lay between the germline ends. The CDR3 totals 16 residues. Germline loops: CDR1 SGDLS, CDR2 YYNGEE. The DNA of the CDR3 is TGTGCCAGCAGCGTAGCAGGACAGCTTTTTAACACTGAAGCTTTCTTT. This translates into CASSVAGQLFNTEAFF.

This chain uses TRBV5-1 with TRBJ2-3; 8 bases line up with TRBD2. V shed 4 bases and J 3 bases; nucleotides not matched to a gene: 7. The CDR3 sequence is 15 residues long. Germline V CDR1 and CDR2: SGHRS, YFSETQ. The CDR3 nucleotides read TGCGCCAGCAGCCGTGCGGGGGGAGGTACAGATACGCAGTATTTT. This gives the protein CASSRAGGGTDTQYF.

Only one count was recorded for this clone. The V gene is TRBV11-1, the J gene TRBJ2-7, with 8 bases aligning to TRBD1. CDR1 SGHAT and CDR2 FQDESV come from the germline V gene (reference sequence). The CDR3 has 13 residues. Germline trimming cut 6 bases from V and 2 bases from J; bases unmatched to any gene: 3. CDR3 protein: CASSSTGAYEQYF. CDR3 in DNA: TGTGCCAGCAGTTCGACAGGGGCCTACGAGCAGTACTTC.

The CDR3 loop is CASSYLGLAVNEQFF. DNA of the CDR3: TGTGCCAGCAGTTACCTGGGACTAGCAGTCAATGAGCAGTTCTTC. The genes are TRBV6-2 or TRBV6-3 and TRBJ2-1, with 9 bases lining up with TRBD2. CDR3 length equals 15 residues. Germline-derived CDR1 and CDR2 are MNHEY and SVGEGT. J was trimmed by 6 bases and V by 2 bases; bases with no gene match: 5.

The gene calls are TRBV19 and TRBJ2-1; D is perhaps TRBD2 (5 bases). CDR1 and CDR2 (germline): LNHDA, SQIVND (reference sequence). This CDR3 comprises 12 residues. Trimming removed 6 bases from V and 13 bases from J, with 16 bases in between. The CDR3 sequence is CASRSPGETQFF. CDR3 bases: TGTGCCAGTAGATCCCCTGGGGAGACTCAGTTCTTC. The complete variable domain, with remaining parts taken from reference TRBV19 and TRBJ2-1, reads DGGITQSPKYLFRKEGQNVTLSCEQNLNHDAMYWYRQDPGQGLRLIYYSQIVNDFQKGDIAEGYSVSREKKESFPLTVTSAQKNPTAFYLCASRSPGETQFFGPGTRLTVL.

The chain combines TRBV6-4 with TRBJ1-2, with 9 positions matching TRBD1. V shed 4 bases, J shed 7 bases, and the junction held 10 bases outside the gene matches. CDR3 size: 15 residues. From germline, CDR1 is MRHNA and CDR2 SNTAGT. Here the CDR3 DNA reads TGTGCCAGCAGTGCAACGGGACAGGGAGTCTCTGGCTACACCTTC. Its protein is CASSATGQGVSGYTF.

This CDR3 is CASSIEYLNYGYTF. In DNA, the CDR3 is TGTGCCAGTAGTATCGAATATCTAAACTATGGCTACACCTTC. This rearrangement joins TRBV19 to TRBJ1-2; D is undetermined. Germline CDR1 reads LNHDA; CDR2 reads SQIVND (reference sequence). The CDR3 totals 14 residues. With 3 bases removed from V and 2 bases from J, the gap between germline ends came to 10 bases.

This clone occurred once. The CDR3 nucleotides read TGCGCCAGCAGCCAAGATCCAGCAGGAAAGGTTGAAGCTTTCTTT. Protein sequence: CASSQDPAGKVEAFF. The chain couples TRBV4-3 to TRBJ1-1, with D hard to call. The CDR3 is 15 residues long. V lost 0 bases to trimming and J lost 7 bases, with 15 bases between them. CDR1 LGHNA and CDR2 YSLEER come from the germline V gene.

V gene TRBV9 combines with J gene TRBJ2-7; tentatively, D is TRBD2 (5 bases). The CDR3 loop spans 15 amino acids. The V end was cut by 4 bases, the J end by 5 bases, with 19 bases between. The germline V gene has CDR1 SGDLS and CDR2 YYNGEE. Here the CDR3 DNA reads TGTGCCAGCAGCACTGGAGGTGCCTTAGGAAACGAGCAGTACTTC. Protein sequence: CASSTGGALGNEQYF.

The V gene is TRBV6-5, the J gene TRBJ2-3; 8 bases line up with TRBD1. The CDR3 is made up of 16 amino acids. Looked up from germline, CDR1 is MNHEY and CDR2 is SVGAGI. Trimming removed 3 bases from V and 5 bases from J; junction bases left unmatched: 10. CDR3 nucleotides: TGTGCCAGCAGTTATCAAGGACAGGGTGGAGTAGATACGCAGTATTTT. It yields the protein CASSYQGQGGVDTQYF.

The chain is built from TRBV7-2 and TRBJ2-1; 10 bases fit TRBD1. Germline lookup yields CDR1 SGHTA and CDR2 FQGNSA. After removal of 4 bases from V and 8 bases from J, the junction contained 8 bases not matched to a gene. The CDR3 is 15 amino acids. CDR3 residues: CASSWDRGGRDEQFF. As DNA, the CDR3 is TGTGCCAGCAGCTGGGACAGGGGAGGTAGAGATGAGCAGTTCTTC. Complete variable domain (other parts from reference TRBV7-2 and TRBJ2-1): GAGVSQSPSNKVTEKGKDVELRCDPISGHTALYWYRQSLGQGLEFLIYFQGNSAPDKSGLPSDRFSAERTGGSVSTLTIQRTQQEDSAVYLCASSWDRGGRDEQFFGPGTRLTVL.

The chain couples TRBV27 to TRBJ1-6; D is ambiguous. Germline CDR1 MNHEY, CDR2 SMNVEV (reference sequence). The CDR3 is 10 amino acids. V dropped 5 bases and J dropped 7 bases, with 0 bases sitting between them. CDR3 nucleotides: TGTGCCAGCAGTAATTCACCCCTCCACTTT. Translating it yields CASSNSPLHF.

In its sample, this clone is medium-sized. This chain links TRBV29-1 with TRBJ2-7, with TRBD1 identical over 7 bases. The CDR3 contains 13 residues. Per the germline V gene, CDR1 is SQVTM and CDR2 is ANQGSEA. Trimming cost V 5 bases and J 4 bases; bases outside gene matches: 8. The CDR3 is CSVSNPQGYEQYF. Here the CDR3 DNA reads TGCAGCGTTTCGAATCCACAGGGGTACGAGCAGTACTTC.

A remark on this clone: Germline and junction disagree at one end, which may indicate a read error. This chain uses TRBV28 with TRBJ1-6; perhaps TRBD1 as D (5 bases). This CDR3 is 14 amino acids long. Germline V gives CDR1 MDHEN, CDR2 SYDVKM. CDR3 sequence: CPSPPPGVGSPLHF. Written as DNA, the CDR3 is TGTCCCAGCCCACCCCCGGGGGTCGGGTCACCCCTCCACTTT.

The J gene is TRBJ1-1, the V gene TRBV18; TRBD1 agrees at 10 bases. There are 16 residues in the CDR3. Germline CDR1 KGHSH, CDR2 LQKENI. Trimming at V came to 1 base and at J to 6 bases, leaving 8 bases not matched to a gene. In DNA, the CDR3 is TGTGCCAGCTCACCACAACTAGGACAGGGGGTATCTGAAGCTTTCTTT. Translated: CASSPQLGQGVSEAFF.

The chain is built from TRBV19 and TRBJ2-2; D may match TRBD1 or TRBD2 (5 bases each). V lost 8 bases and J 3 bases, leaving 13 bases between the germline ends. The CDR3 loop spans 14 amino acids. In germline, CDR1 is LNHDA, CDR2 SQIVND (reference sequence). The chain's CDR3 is CASDEGSYTGELFF. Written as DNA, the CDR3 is TGTGCCAGTGATGAGGGGTCCTACACCGGGGAGCTGTTTTTT.